The source of this TCR beta chain is a study of blood T cell repertoires in COVID-19. About the study: COVID-19 samples, acute and convalescent, were from the United States, Italy and Spain. T cells, B-cell-depleted T cells, or PBMCs provided the cDNA or gDNA that served as material.

The CDR3 runs 15 residues. V trimming: 3 bases; J trimming: 0 bases; junction bases outside the gene matches: 4. The V gene's germline CDR1 is KGHSH and CDR2 LQKENI. As processed by the authors: Amplification with reference gene primers provided the estimates of nucleated cell counts. The protocol was immunoSEQ multiplex PCR, while the TCRdb copy is restricted to in-frame clones and leaves out a portion. For V, J and clone size, that table is used; D and trimming come from the DNA. The sample yields around 250,000 clones, approximately 91% seen once. This TCR was recovered from a human donor in a cohort sampled during active COVID-19. The sample comprised peripheral blood. This chain links TRBV18 with TRBJ2-7, with TRBD2 matching 8 bases. The CDR3 DNA sequence: TGTGCCAGCTCACCGGGGCGGGAGGCCTCCTACGAGCAGTACTTC. The encoded protein is CASSPGREASYEQYF.